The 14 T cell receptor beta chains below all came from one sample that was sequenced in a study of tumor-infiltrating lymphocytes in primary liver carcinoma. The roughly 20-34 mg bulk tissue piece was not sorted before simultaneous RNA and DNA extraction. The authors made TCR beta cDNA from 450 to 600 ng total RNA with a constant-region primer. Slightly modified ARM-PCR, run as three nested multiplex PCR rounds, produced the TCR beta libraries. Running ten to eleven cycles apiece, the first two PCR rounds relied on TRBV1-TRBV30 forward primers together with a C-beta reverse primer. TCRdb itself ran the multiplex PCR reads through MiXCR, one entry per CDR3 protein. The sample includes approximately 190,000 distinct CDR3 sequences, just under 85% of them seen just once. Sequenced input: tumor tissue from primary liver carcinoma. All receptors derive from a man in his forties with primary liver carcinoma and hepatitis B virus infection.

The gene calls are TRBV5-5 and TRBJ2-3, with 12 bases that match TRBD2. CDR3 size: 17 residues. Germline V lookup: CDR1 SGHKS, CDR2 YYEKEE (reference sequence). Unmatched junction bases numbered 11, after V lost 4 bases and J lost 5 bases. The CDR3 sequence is CASSPTVTSGSRDTQYF. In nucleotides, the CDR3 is TGTGCCAGCAGCCCGACCGTGACTAGCGGGAGTAGAGATACGCAGTATTTT.

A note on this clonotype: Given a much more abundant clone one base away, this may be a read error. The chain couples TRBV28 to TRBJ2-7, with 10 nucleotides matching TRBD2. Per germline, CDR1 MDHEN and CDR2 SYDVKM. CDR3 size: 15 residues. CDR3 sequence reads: CVSSPRLAGVYEQYF. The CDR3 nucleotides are TGTGTCAGCAGTCCACGTCTAGCGGGAGTCTACGAGCAGTACTTC.

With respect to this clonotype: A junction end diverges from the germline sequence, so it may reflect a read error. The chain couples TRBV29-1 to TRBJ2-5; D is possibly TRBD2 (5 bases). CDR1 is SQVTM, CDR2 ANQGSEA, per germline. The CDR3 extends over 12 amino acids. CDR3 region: CSVPLGVEIQYF. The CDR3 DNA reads TGCAGCGTTCCACTAGGCGTGGAGATCCAGTACTTC. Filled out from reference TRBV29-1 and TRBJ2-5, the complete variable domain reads SAVISQKPSRDICQRGTSLTIQCQVDSQVTMMFWYRQQPGQSLTLIATANQGSEATYESGFVIDKFPISRPNLTFSTLTVSNMSPEDSSIYLCSVPLGVEIQYFGPGTRLLVL.

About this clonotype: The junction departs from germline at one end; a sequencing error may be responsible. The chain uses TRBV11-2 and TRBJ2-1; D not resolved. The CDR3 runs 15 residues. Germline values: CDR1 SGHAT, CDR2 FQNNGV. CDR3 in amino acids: CDSSSGMRPDHEQFF. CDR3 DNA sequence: TGTGACAGCAGCTCCGGAATGAGACCAGACCATGAGCAGTTCTTC.

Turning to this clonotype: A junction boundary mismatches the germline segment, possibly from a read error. In DNA form, the CDR3 reads TGTGCCGGCAGACGGGTCAGGGAGACCCAGTACTTC. Encoded protein: CAGRRVRETQYF. This chain joins TRBV6-5 and TRBJ2-5, with D hard to call. From germline, CDR1 is MNHEY and CDR2 SVGAGI. This CDR3 region has 12 residues.

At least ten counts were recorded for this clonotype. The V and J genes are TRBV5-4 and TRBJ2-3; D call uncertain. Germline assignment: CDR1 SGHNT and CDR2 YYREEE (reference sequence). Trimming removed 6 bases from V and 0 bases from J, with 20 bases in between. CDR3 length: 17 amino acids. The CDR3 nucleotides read TGTGCCAGCATTAACAGAGCCTCCGGAACTAGCACAGATACGCAGTATTTT. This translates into CASINRASGTSTDTQYF.

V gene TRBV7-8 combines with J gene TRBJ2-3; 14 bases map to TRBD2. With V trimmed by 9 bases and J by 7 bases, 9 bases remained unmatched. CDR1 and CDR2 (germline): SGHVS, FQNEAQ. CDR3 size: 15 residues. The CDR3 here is CASGLGLAGENTQYF. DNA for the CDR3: TGTGCCAGTGGCTTGGGACTAGCGGGAGAGAATACGCAGTATTTT.

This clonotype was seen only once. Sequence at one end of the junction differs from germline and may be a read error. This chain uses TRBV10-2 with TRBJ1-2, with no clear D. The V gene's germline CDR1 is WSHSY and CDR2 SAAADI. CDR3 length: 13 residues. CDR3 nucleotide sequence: TGCGCCAGCAGTTTCCTAAAGGACTATGGCTATGCATTC. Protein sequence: CASSFLKDYGYAF.

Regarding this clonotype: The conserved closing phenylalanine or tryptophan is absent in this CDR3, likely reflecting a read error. The CDR3 spells CASSHDNSPLHL. The DNA of the CDR3 is TGTGCCAGCAGTCACGATAATTCACCCCTCCACCTT. V gene TRBV5-4 combines with J gene TRBJ1-6; D remains unclear. Between the trimmed V and J ends, which lost 5 bases and 5 bases, there was a span of 5 bases. Germline assignment: CDR1 SGHNT and CDR2 YYREEE (reference sequence). The CDR3 sequence is 12 residues long.

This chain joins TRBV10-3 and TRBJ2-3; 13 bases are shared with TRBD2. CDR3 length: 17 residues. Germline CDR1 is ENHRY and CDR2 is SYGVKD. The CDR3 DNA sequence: TGTGCTATCGGTGAGCCAGGACTAGCGGGAGCGACAGATACGCAGTATTTT. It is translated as CAIGEPGLAGATDTQYF.

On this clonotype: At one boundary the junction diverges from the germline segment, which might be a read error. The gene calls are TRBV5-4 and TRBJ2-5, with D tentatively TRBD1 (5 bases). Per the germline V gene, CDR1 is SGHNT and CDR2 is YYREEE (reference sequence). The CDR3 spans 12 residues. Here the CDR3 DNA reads TGTGCCAGCAGCCTGGACAAGGCCGTCGAACACTTC. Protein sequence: CASSLDKAVEHF. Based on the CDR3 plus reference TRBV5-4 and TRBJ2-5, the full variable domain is ETGVTQSPTHLIKTRGQQVTLRCSSQSGHNTVSWYQQALGQGPQFIFQYYREEENGRGNFPPRFSGLQFPNYSSELNVNALELDDSALYLCASSLDKAVEHFGPGTRLLVL.

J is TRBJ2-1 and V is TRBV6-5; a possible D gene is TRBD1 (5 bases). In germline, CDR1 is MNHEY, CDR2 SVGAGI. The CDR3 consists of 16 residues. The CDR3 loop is CADSSFMSASYNEQFF. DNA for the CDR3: TGTGCAGACAGTTCCTTTATGAGCGCCTCCTACAATGAGCAGTTCTTC.

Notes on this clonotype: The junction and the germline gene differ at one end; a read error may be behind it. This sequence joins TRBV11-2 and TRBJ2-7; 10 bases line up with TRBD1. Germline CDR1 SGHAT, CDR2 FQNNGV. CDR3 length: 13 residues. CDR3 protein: CVSAKDRGTGQYF. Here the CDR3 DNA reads TGTGTCAGCGCCAAGGACAGGGGGACCGGGCAGTACTTC.

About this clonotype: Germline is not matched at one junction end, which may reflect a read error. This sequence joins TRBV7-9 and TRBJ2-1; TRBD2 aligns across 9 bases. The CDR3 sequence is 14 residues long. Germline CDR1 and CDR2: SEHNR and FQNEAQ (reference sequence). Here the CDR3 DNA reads TGTGTCAGCAGTTCTAGCGGGACGAGTAATGAGCAGTTCTTC. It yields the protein CVSSSSGTSNEQFF.